This TCR beta chain was profiled in a study of blood T cell repertoires in COVID-19. Study-wide context: PBMCs, B-cell-depleted T cells, or T cells were the source of the cDNA or gDNA that made up the material.

Germline V CDR1 and CDR2: LNHDA, SQIVND (reference sequence). The CDR3 length is 16 residues. Trimming took 5 bases from V and 6 from J; bases not matched to a gene: 14. Enrolled through a virtual design, the participants were between roughly 18 and 90 years of age and came from about two dozen US areas. Each participant's cohort was designated according to participant-reported clinical history. Original analysis: How many nucleated cells were present was estimated from reference gene primer amplification. Some clones are missing from TCRdb's copy, which holds only in-frame ones; the method was immunoSEQ multiplex PCR. That table is the source of V, J and clone size, and D and trimming were worked out from the DNA. Among 380,000 or so clones listed, approximately 91% were seen once.

This chain joins TRBV19 and TRBJ1-1; TRBD1 agrees at 8 bases. Sequenced input: PBMCs or T cells enriched from blood (not recorded which). The sequence derives from a woman in her thirties or forties with acute COVID-19. The CDR3, as DNA: TGTGCCAGTAGTTCCCTCCTCAGAACAGGGGGACCTGAAGCTTTCTTT. The encoded protein is CASSSLLRTGGPEAFF. The whole variable domain, remainder taken from reference TRBV19 and TRBJ1-1, is DGGITQSPKYLFRKEGQNVTLSCEQNLNHDAMYWYRQDPGQGLRLIYYSQIVNDFQKGDIAEGYSVSREKKESFPLTVTSAQKNPTAFYLCASSSLLRTGGPEAFFGQGTRLTVV.